These 28 T cell receptor beta chains share one sample of origin, sequenced in a study of CD8 T cells in ankylosing spondylitis. TCRdb re-derived calls from the 5' RACE reads in MiXCR, one entry per CDR3 protein. The data contain roughly 240,000 distinct CDR3 sequences, less than 9.5% of them singletons. The sample was blood, either unsorted or a sorted T cell fraction (not recorded which). These receptors all come from a female donor with ankylosing spondylitis or in good health (not recorded which).

This clonotype was seen more than once but under ten times. V is TRBV29-1 and J is TRBJ2-7, with D uncertain. Looked up from germline, CDR1 is SQVTM and CDR2 is ANQGSEA. CDR3 size: 11 residues. Trimming cost V 2 bases and J 5 bases, with 7 bases left between them. The CDR3 loop reads CSVEKGNEQYF. The DNA of the CDR3 is TGCAGCGTTGAAAAGGGAAACGAGCAGTACTTC.

Comment on this clonotype: A single base separates this from a much larger clone, so it may be a read error. This chain uses TRBV6-6 with TRBJ2-7; D unresolved. This CDR3 spans 13 amino acids. Germline loops: CDR1 MNHNY, CDR2 SVGAGI (reference sequence). Trimming cost V 2 bases and J 5 bases, with 10 bases left between them. CDR3 amino acids: CASSYGAPDEQYF. The CDR3 coding sequence is TGTGCCAGCAGTTACGGAGCCCCGGACGAGCAGTACTTC.

This clonotype has at least ten counts. The chain joins TRBV4-3 to TRBJ2-3; 9 nucleotides line up with TRBD2. The V gene end was trimmed by 0 bases and the J gene end by 3 bases; junction bases not matched to a gene: 10. Germline CDR1 reads LGHNA; CDR2 reads YSLEER. The CDR3 loop spans 18 amino acids. The CDR3 DNA reads as TGCGCCAGCAGCCAAGATTTGATAGCGGGAGATTTGACAGATACGCAGTATTTT. Translated: CASSQDLIAGDLTDTQYF.

This clonotype was detected ten times or more. The chain uses TRBV12-3 or TRBV12-4 and TRBJ2-3; D gene uncertain. The V end was cut by 6 bases, the J end by 1 base, with 23 bases between. CDR3 size: 18 residues. The CDR3 spells CASSPLGPSTTGTDTQYF. Written as DNA, the CDR3 is TGTGCCAGCAGCCCCCTTGGACCGAGCACTACAGGCACAGATACGCAGTATTTT.

This clonotype was recorded at least ten times. The V gene is TRBV20-1, the J gene TRBJ2-1; 8 nucleotides agree with TRBD1. The V segment lost 7 bases and the J segment 10 bases; nucleotides outside the gene matches: 6. The CDR3 runs to 11 residues. Germline V CDR1 and CDR2: DFQATT, SNEGSKA (reference sequence). The CDR3: CSGATGDEQFF. CDR3 nucleotide sequence: TGCAGTGGAGCGACAGGGGACGAGCAGTTCTTC.

This clonotype was seen repeatedly, ten times or more. The chain carries TRBV5-6 and TRBJ2-4, with 8 bases identical to TRBD2. CDR1 and CDR2 from the germline V gene are SGHDT and YYEEEE. Losses at the gene ends were 1 base for V and 8 bases for J; bases not matched to a gene: 8. This CDR3 has 15 residues. The CDR3 DNA is TGTGCCAGCAGCTTGATCCCAACGCGGGGGGACATTCAGTACTTC. This sequence encodes CASSLIPTRGDIQYF.

There are many counts of this clonotype. The chain joins TRBV29-1 to TRBJ2-1, with D uncertain. Trimming cost V 5 bases and J 8 bases, with 7 bases left between them. Germline-derived CDR1 and CDR2 are SQVTM and ANQGSEA. This CDR3 is built from 10 residues. The CDR3 here is CSVPDHEQFF. CDR3 bases: TGCAGCGTTCCAGACCATGAGCAGTTCTTC.

This clonotype was found many times. V gene TRBV3-1 combines with J gene TRBJ2-2, with unresolved D. Trimming cost V 6 bases and J 6 bases, with 11 bases left between them. Germline CDR1 reads LGHDT; CDR2 reads YNNKEL (reference sequence). This CDR3 region has 13 residues. The CDR3, as DNA: TGTGCCAGCAGGAACCTTGAGTCCGGGGAGCTGTTTTTT. As protein: CASRNLESGELFF.

This clonotype was detected ten times or more. The V and J genes are TRBV29-1 and TRBJ1-2, with D tentatively TRBD1 (5 bases). V lost 7 bases, J lost 2 bases, and 11 bases lay in between. CDR1 and CDR2 from the germline V gene are SQVTM and ANQGSEA. The CDR3 loop spans 12 amino acids. This chain's CDR3 is CSADSENYGYTF. The CDR3 DNA is TGCAGCGCCGACAGTGAGAACTATGGCTACACCTTC.

This clonotype was observed many times. V and J are TRBV6-2 or TRBV6-3 and TRBJ2-2; D is unresolved. The V end was cut by 6 bases, the J end by 4 bases, with 12 bases between. Germline CDR1 reads MNHEY; CDR2 reads SVGEGT. This CDR3 contains 14 residues. This CDR3 reads CASSFPQVTGELFF. CDR3 DNA sequence: TGTGCCAGCAGCTTCCCCCAGGTCACCGGGGAGCTGTTTTTT.

This clonotype showed up many times. This chain joins TRBV11-2 and TRBJ2-1; TRBD2 matches 13 bases. This CDR3 is 16 amino acids long. Germline lookup yields CDR1 SGHAT and CDR2 FQNNGV. V was pared by 4 bases and J by 6 bases, with 6 bases of the junction left unmatched. As DNA, the CDR3 is TGTGCCAGCAGCTGGCCGGGACTAGCGGGACCCAATGAGCAGTTCTTC. Its protein is CASSWPGLAGPNEQFF.

This clonotype is categorized as medium-sized (0.01 to 0.1%). The chain employs TRBV5-1 and TRBJ2-7; 7 bases map to TRBD2. V lost 2 bases, J lost 5 bases, and 10 bases stayed unmatched. CDR1 and CDR2 from the germline V gene are SGHRS and YFSETQ. This CDR3 is 15 amino acids long. The CDR3: CASSFNGGRMDEQYF. The DNA of the CDR3 is TGCGCCAGCAGCTTTAATGGCGGGAGAATGGACGAGCAGTACTTC.

This clonotype has more than one count but fewer than ten. The chain joins TRBV27 to TRBJ2-1, with D perhaps TRBD2 (5 bases). This CDR3 is built from 13 residues. With 3 bases removed from V and 8 bases from J, the gap between germline ends came to 11 bases. CDR1 and CDR2 from the germline V gene are MNHEY and SMNVEV (reference sequence). The CDR3 sequence: CASSFRGPDEQFF. The CDR3 region has the DNA TGTGCCAGCAGTTTTCGAGGGCCAGATGAGCAGTTCTTC.

This clonotype has at least ten counts. This chain connects TRBV4-3 to TRBJ2-1; 7 bases align to TRBD1. The V gene's germline CDR1 is LGHNA and CDR2 YSLEER. This CDR3 comprises 18 residues. V trimming: 0 bases; J trimming: 7 bases; junction bases outside the gene matches: 15. In DNA form, the CDR3 reads TGCGCCAGCAGCCAAGATGTTCTCACAGGGGTTGGGAAAAATGAGCAGTTCTTC. Translation gives CASSQDVLTGVGKNEQFF.

This clonotype has more than one count but fewer than ten. V usage is TRBV7-9 and J usage is TRBJ2-1; TRBD2 aligns across 7 bases. The J segment lost 4 bases and the V segment lost 6 bases, leaving 6 bases of the junction unmatched. Per germline, CDR1 SEHNR and CDR2 FQNEAQ (reference sequence). The CDR3 loop spans 14 amino acids. CDR3 region: CASSAGTTYNEQFF. The CDR3 DNA follows: TGTGCCAGCAGTGCCGGGACTACATACAATGAGCAGTTCTTC.

Details on this clonotype: The junction differs from germline at one of its ends, possibly a read error. The chain couples TRBV6-5 to TRBJ1-4; a possible D gene is TRBD1 (6 bases). CDR1 MNHEY and CDR2 SVGAGI come from the germline V gene. CDR3 length: 15 amino acids. CDR3 in DNA: TGTGCCAACAGTTACTCGGGGGGGCTTAATGAAAAACTGTTTTTT. Amino acid sequence: CANSYSGGLNEKLFF.

This clonotype showed up many times. The chain carries TRBV5-1 and TRBJ2-7, with unresolved D. The CDR3 runs 14 residues. CDR1 is SGHRS and CDR2 is YFSETQ in the germline V gene. V lost 0 bases and J 0 bases, leaving 7 bases between the germline ends. The DNA for the CDR3 is TGCGCCAGCAGCTTGGAGGCCAGCTCCTACGAGCAGTACTTC. Its translation is CASSLEASSYEQYF.

This clonotype was found many times. The chain couples TRBV6-2 or TRBV6-3 to TRBJ2-1, with 12 bases lining up with TRBD2. V lost 2 bases and J lost 6; bases outside the gene matches: 11. The length of the CDR3 is 18 residues. Germline V CDR1 and CDR2: MNHEY, SVGEGT. CDR3 protein: CASSYPGLAGLERNEQFF. Here the CDR3 DNA reads TGTGCCAGCAGTTACCCCGGACTAGCGGGATTGGAGCGCAATGAGCAGTTCTTC.

This clonotype was found many times. The chain recombines TRBV7-9 with TRBJ1-2, with a weak D call TRBD1 (5 bases). Germline assignment: CDR1 SEHNR and CDR2 FQNEAQ (reference sequence). The CDR3 sequence is 14 residues long. Between the trimmed V and J ends, which lost 5 bases and 5 bases, there was a span of 15 bases. CDR3 loop: CASSHTQQGYGYTF. CDR3 nucleotide sequence: TGTGCCAGCAGCCATACCCAGCAGGGTTATGGCTACACCTTC.

This clonotype has at least ten counts. The V and J genes are TRBV6-4 and TRBJ2-1, with 13 positions matching TRBD2. This CDR3 comprises 14 residues. CDR1 MRHNA and CDR2 SNTAGT come from the germline V gene. V was pared by 5 bases and J by 7 bases, with 2 bases of the junction left unmatched. The CDR3 is CASSRTSGSNEQFF. The CDR3 coding sequence is TGTGCCAGCAGTCGGACTAGCGGGAGTAATGAGCAGTTCTTC.

The chain recombines TRBV5-1 with TRBJ2-7; possible D gene TRBD1, 5 bases. V was trimmed by 1 base and J by 8 bases, leaving 16 bases between them. Germline assignment: CDR1 SGHRS and CDR2 YFSETQ. This CDR3 region has 14 residues. The CDR3 protein is CASSLSSTQGKQYF. CDR3 coding DNA: TGCGCCAGCAGCTTGTCTTCCACCCAGGGCAAGCAGTACTTC.

This clonotype was found many times. The genes are TRBV10-3 and TRBJ2-5; maybe TRBD2 (6 bases). Germline V gives CDR1 ENHRY, CDR2 SYGVKD. This CDR3 spans 15 amino acids. The V end was cut by 2 bases, the J end by 2 bases, with 12 bases between. Here the CDR3 reads CAISEVGGVQETQYF. The CDR3 DNA is TGTGCCATCAGTGAGGTCGGGGGAGTGCAAGAGACCCAGTACTTC.

This clonotype was counted many times. V and J are TRBV7-2 and TRBJ2-5; D may be TRBD2 (6 bases). The CDR3 length is 14 residues. Germline-derived CDR1 and CDR2 are SGHTA and FQGNSA. Trimming cost V 3 bases and J 2 bases, with 10 bases left between them. CDR3 sequence (DNA): TGTGCCAGCAGCTTTGGGGGGACGCAAGAGACCCAGTACTTC. It translates to CASSFGGTQETQYF.

This clonotype was seen only a few times. This chain connects TRBV18 to TRBJ1-1; possibly TRBD1 for D (6 bases). The germline V and J ends were trimmed by 5 bases and 6 bases, with 13 bases remaining between them. This CDR3 region has 13 residues. Germline CDR1 KGHSH, CDR2 LQKENI. CDR3 in DNA: TGTGCCAGCTCAACTTACAGGGATCCTGAAGCTTTCTTT. Translated, it gives CASSTYRDPEAFF.

Regarding this clonotype: A single base separates this from a much larger clone, so it may be a read error. The gene calls are TRBV9 and TRBJ2-7, with TRBD1 as a possible D gene (6 bases). CDR3 length: 14 amino acids. Germline V gives CDR1 SGDLS, CDR2 YYNGEE. In nucleotides, the CDR3 is TGTGTCAGCAGTTTAGGCCAGGGGACCTACGAGCAGTACTTC. Protein product: CVSSLGQGTYEQYF.

This clonotype was observed at least ten times. The chain employs TRBV12-3 or TRBV12-4 and TRBJ1-2, with 8 bases fitting TRBD1. V was pared by 6 bases and J by 4 bases, with 4 bases of the junction left unmatched. The CDR3 runs to 13 residues. The chain's CDR3 is CASSADRGYGYTF. CDR3 bases: TGTGCCAGCAGCGCCGACAGGGGCTATGGCTACACCTTC.

The sample holds many counts of this clonotype. The CDR3 nucleotides read TGTGCCAGTAGTATTGGGGGGTCCCCCAATGGGGAGCAGTTCTTC. The encoded protein is CASSIGGSPNGEQFF. The V gene is TRBV19, the J gene TRBJ2-1; D may be TRBD2 (6 bases). CDR1 LNHDA and CDR2 SQIVND come from the germline V gene (reference sequence). The V and J ends lost 3 bases and 10 bases respectively, with 19 bases between them. The CDR3 runs to 15 residues.

In its sample, this clonotype was seen a few times. This chain connects TRBV6-5 to TRBJ2-2; D is perhaps TRBD2 (6 bases). There are 13 residues in the CDR3. V gave up 8 bases and J gave up 5 bases, with 12 bases separating them. CDR1 MNHEY and CDR2 SVGAGI come from the germline V gene. The CDR3 sequence is CASGRTETGELFF. DNA of the CDR3: TGTGCCAGCGGGAGGACGGAGACCGGGGAGCTGTTTTTT.